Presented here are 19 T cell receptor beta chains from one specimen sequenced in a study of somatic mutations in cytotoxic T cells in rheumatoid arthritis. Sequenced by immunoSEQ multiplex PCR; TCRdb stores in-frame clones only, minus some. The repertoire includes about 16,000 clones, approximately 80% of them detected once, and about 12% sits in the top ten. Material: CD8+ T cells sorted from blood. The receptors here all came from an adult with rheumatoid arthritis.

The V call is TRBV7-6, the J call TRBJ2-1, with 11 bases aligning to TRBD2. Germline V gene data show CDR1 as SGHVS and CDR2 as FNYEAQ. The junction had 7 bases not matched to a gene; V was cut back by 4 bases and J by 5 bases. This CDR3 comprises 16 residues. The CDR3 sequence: CASSSWTSGHHNEQFF. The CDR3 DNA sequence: TGTGCCAGCAGCTCTTGGACTAGCGGGCACCACAATGAGCAGTTCTTC.

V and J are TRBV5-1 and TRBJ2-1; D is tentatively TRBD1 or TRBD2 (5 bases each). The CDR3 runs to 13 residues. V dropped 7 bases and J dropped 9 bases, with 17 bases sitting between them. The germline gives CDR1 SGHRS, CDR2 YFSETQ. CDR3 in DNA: TGCGCCAGCCATCTTGGGGGTTTCAGTGAGCAGTTCTTC. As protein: CASHLGGFSEQFF.

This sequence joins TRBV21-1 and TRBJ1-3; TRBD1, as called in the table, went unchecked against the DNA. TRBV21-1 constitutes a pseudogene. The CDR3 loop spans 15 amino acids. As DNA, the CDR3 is TGTGCCAGCAGCTCCTGTAAACAGGGAAGAAACACCATATATTTT. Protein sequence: CASSSCKQGRNTIYF.

The CDR3 nucleotides are TGTGCCTGGTCCCCCGGACTAGCGGGGGCTTCATATACGCAGTATTTT. Protein product: CAWSPGLAGASYTQYF. The chain carries TRBV30 and TRBJ2-3; 13 bases line up with TRBD2. Per germline, CDR1 GTSNPN and CDR2 SVGIG (reference sequence). The J segment lost 7 bases and the V segment lost 5 bases, leaving 12 bases of the junction unmatched. This CDR3 has 16 residues.

The CDR3 reads CASSLFSDRAGELFF. In DNA form, the CDR3 reads TGTGCCAGCAGTTTATTTTCGGACAGGGCTGGGGAGCTGTTTTTT. This sequence joins TRBV27 and TRBJ2-2; 8 bases line up with TRBD1. Germline values: CDR1 MNHEY, CDR2 SMNVEV (reference sequence). Germline trimming cut 1 base from V and 8 bases from J; bases unmatched to any gene: 6. This CDR3 has 15 residues.

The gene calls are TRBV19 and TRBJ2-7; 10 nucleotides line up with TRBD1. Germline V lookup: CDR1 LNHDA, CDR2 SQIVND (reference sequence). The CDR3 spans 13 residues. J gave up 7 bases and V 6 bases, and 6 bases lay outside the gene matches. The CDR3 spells CASRTGTGEEQYF. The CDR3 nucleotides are TGTGCCAGTAGGACCGGGACAGGGGAAGAGCAGTACTTC.

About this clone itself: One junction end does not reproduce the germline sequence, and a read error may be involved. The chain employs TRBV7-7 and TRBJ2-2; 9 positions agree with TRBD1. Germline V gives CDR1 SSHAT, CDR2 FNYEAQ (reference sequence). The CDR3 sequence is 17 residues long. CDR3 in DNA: TGTGCTAGCAGAAACCTACAGGGGGCTGTAAACACCGGGGAGCTGTTTTTT. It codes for CASRNLQGAVNTGELFF.

CDR3 in amino acids: CASSEAQLINEKLFF. The CDR3 nucleotides are TGTGCCAGCAGTGAAGCGCAGTTGATTAATGAAAAACTGTTTTTT. V and J are TRBV2 and TRBJ1-4; no definite D call. V lost 0 bases and J 4 bases, leaving 9 bases between the germline ends. Germline lookup yields CDR1 SNHLY and CDR2 FYNNEI. This CDR3 has 15 amino acids.

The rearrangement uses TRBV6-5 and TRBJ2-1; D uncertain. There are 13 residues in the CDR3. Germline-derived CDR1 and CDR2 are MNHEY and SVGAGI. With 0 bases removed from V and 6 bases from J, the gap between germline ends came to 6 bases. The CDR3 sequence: CASSYSGANEQFF. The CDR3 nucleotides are TGTGCCAGCAGTTACTCGGGTGCCAATGAGCAGTTCTTC.

This chain's CDR3 is CASSLDRRGYEQYF. The CDR3, as DNA: TGTGCCAGCAGCTTAGACAGGAGAGGCTACGAGCAGTACTTC. The chain is built from TRBV11-2 and TRBJ2-7; no reliable D call. This CDR3 comprises 14 residues. V gave up 0 bases and J gave up 3 bases, with 9 bases separating them. In germline, CDR1 is SGHAT, CDR2 FQNNGV.

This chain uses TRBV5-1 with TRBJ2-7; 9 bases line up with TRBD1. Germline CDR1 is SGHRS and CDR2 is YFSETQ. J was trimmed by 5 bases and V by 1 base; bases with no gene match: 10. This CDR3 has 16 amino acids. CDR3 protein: CASSLRYGTGLNEQYF. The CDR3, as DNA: TGCGCCAGCAGCTTGCGTTATGGGACAGGGCTGAACGAGCAGTACTTC.

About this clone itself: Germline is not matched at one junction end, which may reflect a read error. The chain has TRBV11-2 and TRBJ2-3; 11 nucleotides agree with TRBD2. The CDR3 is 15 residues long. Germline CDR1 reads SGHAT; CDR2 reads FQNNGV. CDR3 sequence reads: CASTLTSGGPDTQYF. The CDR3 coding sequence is TGTGCCAGCACCTTAACTAGCGGGGGACCGGATACGCAGTATTTT.

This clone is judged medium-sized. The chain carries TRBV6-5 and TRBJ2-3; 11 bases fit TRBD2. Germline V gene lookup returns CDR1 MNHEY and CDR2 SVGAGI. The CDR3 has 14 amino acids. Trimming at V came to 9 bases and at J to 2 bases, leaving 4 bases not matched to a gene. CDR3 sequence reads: CASSGGAPTDTQYF. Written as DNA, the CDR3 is TGTGCCAGTAGCGGGGGGGCCCCCACAGATACGCAGTATTTT.

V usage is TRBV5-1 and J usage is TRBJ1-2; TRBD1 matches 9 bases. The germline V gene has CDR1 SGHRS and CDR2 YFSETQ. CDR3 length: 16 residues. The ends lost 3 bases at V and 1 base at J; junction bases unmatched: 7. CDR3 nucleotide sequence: TGCGCCAGCAGCTCGGGACAGGGCGGCTATAACTATGGCTACACCTTC. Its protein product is CASSSGQGGYNYGYTF.

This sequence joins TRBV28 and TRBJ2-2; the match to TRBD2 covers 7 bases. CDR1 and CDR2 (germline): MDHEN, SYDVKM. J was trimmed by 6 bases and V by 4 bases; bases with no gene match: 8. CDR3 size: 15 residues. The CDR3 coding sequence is TGTGCCAGCAGTTATCCGGGACTACACGCCGGGGAGCTGTTTTTT. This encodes CASSYPGLHAGELFF.

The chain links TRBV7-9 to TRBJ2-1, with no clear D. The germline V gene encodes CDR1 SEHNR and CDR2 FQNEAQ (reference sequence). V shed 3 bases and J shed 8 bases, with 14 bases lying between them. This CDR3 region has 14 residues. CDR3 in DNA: TGTGCCAGCAGCTTTTCCTCGGTGCACGATGAGCAGTTCTTC. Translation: CASSFSSVHDEQFF.

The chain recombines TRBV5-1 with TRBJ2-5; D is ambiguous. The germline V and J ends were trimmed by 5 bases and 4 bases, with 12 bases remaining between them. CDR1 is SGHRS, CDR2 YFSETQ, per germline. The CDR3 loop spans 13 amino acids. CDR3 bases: TGCGCCAGCAGACTATCTCCTGGAGAGACCCAGTACTTC. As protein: CASRLSPGETQYF.

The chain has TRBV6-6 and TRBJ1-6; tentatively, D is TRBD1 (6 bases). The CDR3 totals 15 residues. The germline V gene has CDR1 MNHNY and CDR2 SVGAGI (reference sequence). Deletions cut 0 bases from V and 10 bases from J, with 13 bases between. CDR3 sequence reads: CASSYSVAGESPLHF. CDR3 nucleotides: TGTGCCAGCAGTTACTCGGTGGCAGGGGAATCACCCCTCCACTTT.

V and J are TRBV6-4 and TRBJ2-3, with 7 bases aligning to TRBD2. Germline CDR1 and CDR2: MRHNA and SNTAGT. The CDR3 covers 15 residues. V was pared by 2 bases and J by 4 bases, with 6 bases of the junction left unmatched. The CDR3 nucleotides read TGTGCCAGCAGTGACGGCCAGGGAGGGGCAGATACGCAGTATTTT. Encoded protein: CASSDGQGGADTQYF.